The 20 T cell receptor beta chains given below trace back to one sample, sequenced in a study of human T cells and chemical hapten exposure. Time point described: pre-sensitization, week 0. Treatment: therapeutic diphenylcyclopropenone sensitization with weekly scalp DPC. TCRdb re-called the RACE reads through MiXCR, storing one row per CDR3 protein. This sample carries some 36,000 distinct CDR3 sequences, approximately 7.6% of them seen once, and the ten largest clones take 1% to 1.5%. This specimen consisted of whole blood, obtained in connection with sensitization to the hapten diphenylcyclopropenone (DPC). Source of these receptors: a woman in her fifties or sixties with alopecia areata. Some clones in this sample may be carry-over from other donors' samples.

This clonotype showed up many times. V is TRBV25-1 and J is TRBJ1-1, with a weak D call TRBD1 (6 bases). Trimming shortened V by 7 bases and J by 5 bases, and 14 bases separated the two germline ends. This CDR3 spans 13 amino acids. The germline V gene encodes CDR1 MGHDK and CDR2 SYGVNS. For the CDR3, the DNA is TGTGCCAGCACCCTAGACAGGCAAACTGAAGCTTTCTTT. It encodes CASTLDRQTEAFF.

This clonotype showed up many times. V and J are TRBV2 and TRBJ2-5; either TRBD1 or TRBD2 may fit D (6 bases each). Germline-derived CDR1 and CDR2 are SNHLY and FYNNEI. Between the trimmed V and J ends, which lost 1 base and 9 bases, there was a span of 12 bases. The CDR3 is 13 residues long. The CDR3 DNA is TGTGCCAGCAGTGAAGAGAGGAGGGGGGCCCAGTACTTC. Residues: CASSEERRGAQYF.

The chain has TRBV5-5 and TRBJ2-1; 8 bases fit TRBD1. The junction had 9 bases not matched to a gene; V was cut back by 4 bases and J by 9 bases. CDR3 size: 14 residues. Germline V lookup: CDR1 SGHKS, CDR2 YYEKEE (reference sequence). CDR3 amino acids: CASSPTGADAEQFF. The CDR3, as DNA: TGTGCCAGCAGCCCGACAGGGGCCGACGCTGAGCAGTTCTTC.

This clonotype has a count of ten or more. The genes are TRBV7-9 and TRBJ2-7; no reliable D call. V lost 3 bases, J lost 3 bases, and 9 bases lay in between. Germline V lookup: CDR1 SEHNR, CDR2 FQNEAQ (reference sequence). The CDR3 loop spans 13 amino acids. CDR3 DNA: TGTGCCAGCAGCTTGGGCAGGTTCTACGAGCAGTACTTC. Translation: CASSLGRFYEQYF.

This clonotype was observed a few times. V and J are TRBV28 and TRBJ2-1, with unresolved D. Germline CDR1 is MDHEN and CDR2 is SYDVKM. V was shortened by 6 bases and J by 8 bases, with 8 bases between the two germline ends. CDR3 length: 11 residues. Written as DNA, the CDR3 is TGTGCCAGCAGCAGGCCCTATGAGCAGTTCTTC. This sequence encodes CASSRPYEQFF.

This clonotype has ten or more counts. The chain carries TRBV10-1 and TRBJ2-3; 7 bases align to TRBD2. CDR1 and CDR2 from the germline V gene are WNHNN and SYGVQD (reference sequence). With 5 bases clipped from V and 0 bases from J, the junction kept 8 bases outside the gene matches. The CDR3 contains 16 residues. CDR3 protein: CASSPILAFSTDTQYF. Written as DNA, the CDR3 is TGCGCCAGCAGTCCTATACTAGCGTTCAGCACAGATACGCAGTATTTT.

Ten or more counts support this clonotype. This chain joins TRBV3-1 and TRBJ2-7; D is possibly TRBD1 (5 bases). V dropped 5 bases and J dropped 6 bases, with 14 bases sitting between them. Germline CDR1 and CDR2: LGHDT and YNNKEL (reference sequence). CDR3 length equals 13 residues. The CDR3 sequence is CASSRYPGPEQYF. The CDR3, as DNA: TGTGCCAGCAGCAGGTATCCAGGGCCCGAGCAGTACTTC.

This clonotype was seen repeatedly, ten times or more. The chain links TRBV7-3 to TRBJ2-6, with a tentative D call TRBD1 (6 bases). There are 15 residues in the CDR3. V gave up 5 bases and J gave up 4 bases, with 12 bases separating them. Germline V lookup: CDR1 SGHTA, CDR2 FQGTGA. The CDR3 coding sequence is TGTGCCAGCAGCCTGGACAGTTCCGGGGCCAACGTCCTGACTTTC. Encoded protein: CASSLDSSGANVLTF.

The sample holds many counts of this clonotype. The V gene is TRBV6-1, the J gene TRBJ2-3; D may be TRBD1 (5 bases). CDR3 length: 11 residues. V dropped 5 bases and J dropped 9 bases, with 9 bases sitting between them. Germline CDR1 and CDR2: MNHNS and SASEGT. CDR3 coding DNA: TGTGCCAGCAGTACAGGTGACACGCAGTATTTT. Translated, it gives CASSTGDTQYF.

The chain is built from TRBV5-4 and TRBJ2-1; D is unclear. Germline CDR1 and CDR2: SGHNT and YYREEE (reference sequence). There are 14 residues in the CDR3. Trimming took off 1 base at V and 4 bases at J, with 9 bases between the two ends. CDR3 bases: TGTGCCAGCAGCTTGAGGACCAATTACAATGAGCAGTTCTTC. Residues: CASSLRTNYNEQFF.

This clonotype was found many times. The chain recombines TRBV11-2 with TRBJ2-2; 9 bases match TRBD1. Trimming at V came to 5 bases and at J to 4 bases, leaving 5 bases not matched to a gene. This CDR3 is built from 15 residues. Germline lookup yields CDR1 SGHAT and CDR2 FQNNGV. The CDR3 loop reads CASSSGTGTTGELFF. CDR3 DNA sequence: TGTGCCAGCAGCAGCGGGACAGGGACCACCGGGGAGCTGTTTTTT. The entire variable domain, with the rest obtained from reference TRBV11-2 and TRBJ2-2, is as follows: EAGVAQSPRYKIIEKRQSVAFWCNPISGHATLYWYQQILGQGPKLLIQFQNNGVVDDSQLPKDRFSAERLKGVDSTLKIQPAKLEDSAVYLCASSSGTGTTGELFFGEGSRLTVL.

This clonotype showed up many times. The rearrangement uses TRBV6-2 or TRBV6-3 and TRBJ2-3; 7 nucleotides line up with TRBD1. The CDR3 loop spans 14 amino acids. Germline V CDR1 and CDR2: MNHEY, SVGEGT. V gave up 6 bases and J gave up 7 bases; unmatched junction bases: 10. The CDR3 loop is CASSPPPGGNTQYF. The CDR3 coding sequence is TGTGCCAGCAGCCCTCCGCCAGGGGGAAATACGCAGTATTTT.

This clonotype was picked up many times. This rearrangement joins TRBV19 to TRBJ2-7; 10 bases are a match to TRBD1. The CDR3 runs 15 residues. J gave up 3 bases and V 5 bases, and 7 bases lay outside the gene matches. Germline V gives CDR1 LNHDA, CDR2 SQIVND (reference sequence). The CDR3 loop reads CASSPYRTGGYEQYF. In DNA form, the CDR3 reads TGTGCCAGTAGTCCCTACCGGACAGGGGGCTACGAGCAGTACTTC.

This clonotype was counted ten times or more. The V gene is TRBV12-3 or TRBV12-4, the J gene TRBJ2-2; 9 bases line up with TRBD2. CDR3 length: 14 amino acids. Trimming removed 5 bases from V and 5 bases from J; junction bases left unmatched: 3. The CDR3 region has the DNA TGTGCCAGCAGTCGACTAGCGGAAACCGGGGAGCTGTTTTTT. Protein product: CASSRLAETGELFF.

This chain connects TRBV29-1 to TRBJ2-7; D may be TRBD1 (6 bases). CDR1 and CDR2 from the germline V gene are SQVTM and ANQGSEA. V dropped 0 bases and J dropped 2 bases, with 14 bases sitting between them. The CDR3 contains 15 residues. The chain's CDR3 is CSVEDRQGHPYEQYF. DNA for the CDR3: TGCAGCGTTGAAGATCGGCAGGGACATCCCTACGAGCAGTACTTC.

This clonotype was seen ten or more times. The CDR3 is CASSEWFGSGNTIYF. CDR3 DNA: TGCGCCAGCAGTGAATGGTTCGGCTCTGGAAACACCATATATTTT. V usage is TRBV10-2 and J usage is TRBJ1-3, with D unclear. V lost 3 bases and J lost 0, with 9 bases in between. The germline gives CDR1 WSHSY, CDR2 SAAADI. This CDR3 contains 15 residues.

The rearrangement links TRBV19 to TRBJ2-3; D assignment may be TRBD1 or TRBD2 (5 bases each). V was cut by 4 bases and J by 3 bases, with 11 bases left in between. Germline V CDR1 and CDR2: LNHDA, SQIVND (reference sequence). There are 14 residues in the CDR3. CDR3 amino acids: CASSRTEGTDTQYF. In DNA, the CDR3 is TGTGCCAGTAGTAGAACAGAGGGGACAGATACGCAGTATTTT.

The chain has TRBV28 and TRBJ1-5; no reliable D call. This CDR3 has 13 amino acids. Per the germline V gene, CDR1 is MDHEN and CDR2 is SYDVKM. Trimming took off 7 bases at V and 5 bases at J, with 12 bases between the two ends. Here the CDR3 reads CASTVGTYQPQHF. As DNA, the CDR3 is TGTGCCAGCACAGTCGGTACCTATCAGCCCCAGCATTTT. The variable domain in full, with the rest retrieved from reference TRBV28 and TRBJ1-5, is DVKVTQSSRYLVKRTGEKVFLECVQDMDHENMFWYRQDPGLGLRLIYFSYDVKMKEKGDIPEGYSVSREKKERFSLILESASTNQTSMYLCASTVGTYQPQHFGDGTRLSIL.

The sample holds many counts of this clonotype. The chain carries TRBV18 and TRBJ2-7; TRBD2 matches 12 bases. In germline, CDR1 is KGHSH, CDR2 LQKENI. J gave up 4 bases and V 5 bases, and 3 bases lay outside the gene matches. This CDR3 has 14 residues. The CDR3 nucleotides are TGTGCCAGCTCAGAGGGACTAGCGGGTTACGAGCAGTACTTC. Translating gives CASSEGLAGYEQYF.

This clonotype was detected many times. The genes are TRBV6-2 or TRBV6-3 and TRBJ1-5; no clear D gene. The CDR3 loop spans 15 amino acids. Between the trimmed V and J ends, which lost 5 bases and 5 bases, there was a span of 16 bases. Germline values: CDR1 MNHEY, CDR2 SVGEGT. Here the CDR3 reads CASSPPGWTHQPQHF. Here the CDR3 DNA reads TGTGCCAGCAGTCCCCCCGGTTGGACCCATCAGCCCCAGCATTTT.